The 25 T cell receptor beta chains below come from one sample, sequenced in a study of T-cell reconstitution after alpha-beta-depleted transplantation in children. As it was prepared, the TCRbeta library received unique molecular identifiers. TCRdb analysed the PCR reads with MiXCR anew, one entry per CDR3 protein. Here the sample spans fewer than 550,000 distinct CDR3 sequences, over 9.5% being singletons. Source: PBMCs, mostly from graft donor cells, taken 180 days after TCRalphabeta/CD19-depleted stem cell transplant. Receptors were obtained from a female patient aged 2-10 years who had a stem cell transplant for aplastic anemia, so the T cells may come from the graft donor.

This chain connects TRBV5-5 to TRBJ2-1; D may correspond to TRBD1 or TRBD2 (6 bases each). V was shortened by 6 bases and J by 4 bases, with 23 bases between the two germline ends. In germline, CDR1 is SGHKS, CDR2 YYEKEE (reference sequence). This CDR3 has 17 residues. This CDR3 is CASMTRGRDLIYNEQFF. CDR3 coding DNA: TGTGCCAGCATGACTAGGGGGAGAGACCTCATATACAATGAGCAGTTCTTC.

The V call is TRBV10-2, the J call TRBJ1-2; unclear D gene. Trimming took off 2 bases at V and 4 bases at J, with 14 bases between the two ends. The CDR3 spans 15 residues. Germline V CDR1 and CDR2: WSHSY, SAAADI. In DNA form, the CDR3 reads TGCGCCAGCAGTGAGCAACGCCCAGGCCCCTATGGCTACACCTTC. It encodes CASSEQRPGPYGYTF.

About this clonotype itself: One end of the junction varies from germline; a read error may be responsible. The V gene is TRBV12-3 or TRBV12-4, the J gene TRBJ1-1; the D is unclear. This CDR3 spans 13 amino acids. The CDR3 bases are TGTGCCAGCCGTTTGGCGCCCGGGTCTGGGGCTTTCTTT. This encodes CASRLAPGSGAFF.

This clonotype showed up many times. V usage is TRBV4-3 and J usage is TRBJ2-1; 9 bases are shared with TRBD2. The J segment lost 12 bases and the V segment lost 0 bases, leaving 6 bases of the junction unmatched. There are 14 residues in the CDR3. Germline V gene data show CDR1 as LGHNA and CDR2 as YSLEER. The CDR3 nucleotides are TGCGCCAGCAGCCAAGAAGCGGCTAGCGGGACGCAGTTCTTC. Translation gives CASSQEAASGTQFF.

This clonotype has only a few counts. The V gene is TRBV29-1, the J gene TRBJ1-2; D call uncertain. Germline V gene sequence: CDR1 SQVTM, CDR2 ANQGSEA. The ends were cut back, 4 bases at V and 3 bases at J, with 15 bases in the middle. This CDR3 is 14 amino acids long. The CDR3 sequence is CSVVLGIVDYGYTF. The CDR3 DNA reads as TGCAGCGTTGTCCTAGGGATTGTCGACTATGGCTACACCTTC.

This clonotype was seen more than once but under ten times. V is TRBV6-5 and J is TRBJ2-5; 9 bases map to TRBD1. Germline CDR1 reads MNHEY; CDR2 reads SVGAGI. This CDR3 has 14 residues. V trimming: 3 bases; J trimming: 6 bases; junction bases outside the gene matches: 5. The CDR3 DNA follows: TGTGCCAGCAGTTATGGGACAGGGTTGCAGACCCAGTACTTC. Protein: CASSYGTGLQTQYF.

The chain uses TRBV20-1 and TRBJ1-5; D possibly corresponds to TRBD1 (5 bases). The CDR3 covers 16 residues. The ends were cut back, 0 bases at V and 1 base at J, with 13 bases in the middle. Germline V gene data show CDR1 as DFQATT and CDR2 as SNEGSKA (reference sequence). The CDR3 loop is CSARDRIRASNQPQHF. The CDR3 nucleotides read TGCAGTGCTAGAGATCGTATCAGGGCAAGCAATCAGCCCCAGCATTTT.

V usage is TRBV6-1 and J usage is TRBJ1-1; weak D call: TRBD1 (5 bases). The CDR3 sequence is 14 residues long. Trimming stripped 6 bases from V and 3 bases from J, with 14 bases between. The germline V gene has CDR1 MNHNS and CDR2 SASEGT. The CDR3 coding sequence is TGTGCCAGCAGCCGGACACGCCGCGACACTGAAGCTTTCTTT. It codes for CASSRTRRDTEAFF.

The rearrangement joins TRBV6-5 to TRBJ2-1, with 14 positions matching TRBD2. In germline, CDR1 is MNHEY, CDR2 SVGAGI. The length of the CDR3 is 17 residues. V lost 4 bases, J lost 6 bases, and 8 bases stayed unmatched. CDR3 amino acids: CASSSPGGLAGGNEQFF. CDR3 nucleotides: TGTGCCAGCAGTTCACCGGGAGGACTAGCGGGAGGCAATGAGCAGTTCTTC.

The chain couples TRBV20-1 to TRBJ2-7, with 10 bases that match TRBD2. V lost 3 bases to trimming and J lost 4 bases; unmatched junction nucleotides: 12. In germline, CDR1 is DFQATT, CDR2 SNEGSKA (reference sequence). This CDR3 comprises 16 residues. CDR3 in amino acids: CSASFPRLAGAYEQYF. CDR3 DNA: TGCAGTGCTAGCTTTCCAAGACTAGCGGGCGCATACGAGCAGTACTTC.

This clonotype has a count of ten or more. The V call is TRBV5-1, the J call TRBJ2-7; the match to TRBD1 covers 9 bases. Germline V lookup: CDR1 SGHRS, CDR2 YFSETQ. V shed 3 bases, J shed 6 bases, and the junction held 10 bases outside the gene matches. The CDR3 is 15 amino acids. CDR3 coding DNA: TGCGCCAGCAGCTGGGGGGACAGGGAGTTCGGCGAGCAGTACGTC. This codes for CASSWGDREFGEQYV.

This sequence joins TRBV5-4 and TRBJ2-1, with D perhaps matching TRBD1 or TRBD2 (5 bases each). Trimming took 0 bases from V and 5 from J, leaving 15 bases between them. CDR1 is SGHNT, CDR2 YYREEE, per germline (reference sequence). The CDR3 runs 16 residues. CDR3 bases: TGTGCCAGCAGCTTGGCCGGGGCACAGGCAGACAATGAGCAGTTCTTC. This encodes CASSLAGAQADNEQFF. The full variable domain, completed using reference TRBV5-4 and TRBJ2-1, is ETGVTQSPTHLIKTRGQQVTLRCSSQSGHNTVSWYQQALGQGPQFIFQYYREEENGRGNFPPRFSGLQFPNYSSELNVNALELDDSALYLCASSLAGAQADNEQFFGPGTRLTVL.

The chain's CDR3 is CSAAKGGTYEQYV. DNA for the CDR3: TGCAGTGCCGCAAAAGGGGGGACCTACGAGCAGTACGTC. The V call is TRBV20-1, the J call TRBJ2-7; the D call may be TRBD1 or TRBD2 (6 bases each). CDR1 DFQATT and CDR2 SNEGSKA come from the germline V gene (reference sequence). This CDR3 contains 13 residues. Trimming stripped 6 bases from V and 2 bases from J, with 14 bases between.

This clonotype showed up just a few times. The chain employs TRBV28 and TRBJ1-4, with D perhaps matching TRBD1 (5 bases). This CDR3 comprises 15 residues. Trimming cost V 4 bases and J 0 bases, with 9 bases left between them. Germline CDR1 and CDR2: MDHEN and SYDVKM. The CDR3 loop is CASSSSRATNEKLFF. The CDR3 DNA reads as TGTGCCAGCAGTTCTTCCAGGGCAACTAATGAAAAACTGTTTTTT.

With regard to this clonotype: This may come from a read error, since a much larger clone is one base off. This chain uses TRBV10-3 with TRBJ2-7, with D perhaps assigned TRBD1 or TRBD2 (6 bases each). This CDR3 is built from 14 residues. CDR1 is ENHRY and CDR2 is SYGVKD in the germline V gene. In DNA, the CDR3 is TGTGCCATCAGTGAGTCCGGGGGCCGGGACGAGCATTACTTC. Translated, it gives CAISESGGRDEHYF.

The rearrangement joins TRBV5-6 to TRBJ1-5; TRBD1 is a possible D gene (6 bases). This CDR3 region has 13 residues. V was cut by 3 bases and J by 9 bases, with 13 bases left in between. Per the germline V gene, CDR1 is SGHDT and CDR2 is YYEEEE. CDR3: CASSWGAQGPQHF. CDR3 coding DNA: TGTGCCAGCAGCTGGGGGGCGCAGGGGCCCCAGCATTTT.

There are many counts of this clonotype. The V gene is TRBV7-9, the J gene TRBJ1-2, with D maybe TRBD1 (6 bases). Germline V gene sequence: CDR1 SEHNR, CDR2 FQNEAQ (reference sequence). The V and J ends lost 6 bases and 3 bases respectively, with 14 bases between them. The CDR3 is made up of 14 amino acids. The CDR3 nucleotides are TGTGCCAGCAGTTCGTCAGGGGTTGACTATGGCTACACCTTC. It encodes CASSSSGVDYGYTF.

This clonotype was counted between two and nine times. V and J are TRBV11-2 and TRBJ2-5; no clear D gene. This CDR3 is built from 16 residues. Trimming removed 3 bases from V and 5 bases from J, with 19 bases in between. Germline V gene sequence: CDR1 SGHAT, CDR2 FQNNGV. The CDR3 DNA reads TGTGCCAGCAGCTTCCCGAGAGTCCTGCGGCGGGAGACCCAGTACTTC. This translates into CASSFPRVLRRETQYF.

This clonotype has just a few counts. V usage is TRBV19 and J usage is TRBJ2-5; D gene ambiguous. The germline V gene encodes CDR1 LNHDA and CDR2 SQIVND (reference sequence). With 7 bases removed from V and 4 bases from J, the gap between germline ends came to 16 bases. This CDR3 has 14 amino acids. CDR3 nucleotides: TGTGCCAGTACCCCGTCGGGTGTAGGAGAGACCCAGTACTTC. As protein: CASTPSGVGETQYF.

This clonotype appeared many times. The chain carries TRBV25-1 and TRBJ1-2; 9 positions agree with TRBD1. The CDR3 has 14 amino acids. V shed 1 base, J shed 8 bases, and the junction held 5 bases outside the gene matches. Germline V gene sequence: CDR1 MGHDK, CDR2 SYGVNS. CDR3 nucleotides: TGTGCCAGCAGTGAATTCAACAGGGGGCACGGCTACACCTTC. Amino acid sequence: CASSEFNRGHGYTF.

This clonotype was detected a few times. This sequence joins TRBV6-1 and TRBJ1-2; possibly TRBD1 for D (6 bases). CDR1 MNHNS and CDR2 SASEGT come from the germline V gene. CDR3 length: 14 amino acids. V was trimmed by 4 bases and J by 5 bases, leaving 14 bases between them. CDR3 protein: CASSAGGSRYGYTF. CDR3 in DNA: TGTGCCAGCAGTGCCGGGGGCAGCAGATATGGCTACACCTTC.

The table lists this clonotype with many counts. The gene calls are TRBV12-3 or TRBV12-4 and TRBJ2-7; no firm D call. Deletions cut 3 bases from V and 2 bases from J, with 11 bases between. The CDR3 is made up of 14 amino acids. CDR3 residues: CASSFLKVPYEQYF. The CDR3 DNA follows: TGTGCCAGCAGTTTTCTTAAGGTACCCTACGAGCAGTACTTC.

This clonotype was seen a few times. The chain has TRBV5-1 and TRBJ2-7; TRBD2 agrees at 7 bases. Germline V gene sequence: CDR1 SGHRS, CDR2 YFSETQ. The CDR3 length is 14 residues. V was clipped by 3 bases and J by 5 bases; unmatched bases: 8. The CDR3 DNA sequence: TGCGCCAGCAGCTCAACGGGAGGATCGGACGAGCAGTACTTC. As protein: CASSSTGGSDEQYF.

The J gene is TRBJ1-5, the V gene TRBV30; tentative D call: TRBD1 (6 bases). Germline CDR1 reads GTSNPN; CDR2 reads SVGIG (reference sequence). This CDR3 has 13 amino acids. Trimming shortened V by 3 bases and J by 7 bases, and 13 bases separated the two germline ends. CDR3 nucleotides: TGTGCCTGGAGCTTCAGGGGTGGCCAGCCCCAGCATTTT. It translates to CAWSFRGGQPQHF.

This clonotype was found many times. The rearrangement links TRBV18 to TRBJ1-1; D possibly corresponds to TRBD1 (6 bases). CDR3 size: 13 residues. V was cut by 8 bases and J by 1 base, with 11 bases left in between. Looked up from germline, CDR1 is KGHSH and CDR2 is LQKENI. In DNA, the CDR3 is TGTGCCAGCAGCCCCAGGGGGAACACTGAAGCTTTCTTT. This sequence encodes CASSPRGNTEAFF.